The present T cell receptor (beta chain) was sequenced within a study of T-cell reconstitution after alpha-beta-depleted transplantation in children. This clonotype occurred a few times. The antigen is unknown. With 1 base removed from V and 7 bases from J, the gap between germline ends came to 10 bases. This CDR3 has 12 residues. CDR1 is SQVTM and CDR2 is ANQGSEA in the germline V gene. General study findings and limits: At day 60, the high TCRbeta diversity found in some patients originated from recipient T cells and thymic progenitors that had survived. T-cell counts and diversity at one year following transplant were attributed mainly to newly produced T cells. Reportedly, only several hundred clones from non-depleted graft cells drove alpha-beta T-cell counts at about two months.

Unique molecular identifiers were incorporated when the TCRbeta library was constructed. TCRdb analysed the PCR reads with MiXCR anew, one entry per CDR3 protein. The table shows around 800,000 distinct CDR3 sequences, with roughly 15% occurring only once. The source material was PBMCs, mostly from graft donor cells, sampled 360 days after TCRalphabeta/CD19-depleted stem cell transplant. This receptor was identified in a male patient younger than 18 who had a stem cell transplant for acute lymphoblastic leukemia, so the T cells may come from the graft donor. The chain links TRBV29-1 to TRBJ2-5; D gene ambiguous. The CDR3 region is CSVEGAKGTQYF. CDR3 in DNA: TGCAGCGTTGAAGGTGCGAAGGGGACCCAGTACTTC.